One and the same sample provided the 11 T cell receptor beta chains below, sequenced in a study of control samples from healthy donors and cancer patients. TCRdb keeps only in-frame clones here, not all; method: immunoSEQ multiplex PCR. The sample lists 150,000 to 200,000 clones, approximately 94% seen once, with 12% to 15% in the top ten. The specimen sequenced was PBMCs. The receptor source for this set is a man aged 60 to 69 with colorectal cancer.

The rearrangement links TRBV4-1 to TRBJ1-2; D is possibly TRBD1 (5 bases). Germline lookup yields CDR1 MGHRA and CDR2 YSYEKL. CDR3 length equals 14 residues. Deletions cut 4 bases from V and 1 base from J, with 10 bases between. CDR3 sequence (DNA): TGCGCCAGCAGCCTCATTGGGGGTAACTATGGCTACACCTTC. Protein sequence: CASSLIGGNYGYTF.

The J gene is TRBJ1-1, the V gene TRBV18; tentatively, D is TRBD1 (6 bases). Trimming removed 0 bases at V and 2 bases at J, with 16 bases between. The germline CDR1 and CDR2 sequences are KGHSH and LQKENI. This CDR3 has 17 residues. The CDR3 reads CASSPPIGGDRNTEAFF. For the CDR3, the DNA is TGTGCCAGCTCACCACCGATAGGGGGAGATCGTAACACTGAAGCTTTCTTT.

V gene TRBV5-1 combines with J gene TRBJ1-2; 8 bases are a match to TRBD1. V lost 5 bases, J lost 4 bases, and 10 bases stayed unmatched. The germline CDR1 and CDR2 sequences are SGHRS and YFSETQ. CDR3 length equals 15 residues. The CDR3 sequence is CASRPAGQGGYGYTF. For the CDR3, the DNA is TGCGCCAGCAGACCCGCAGGACAGGGTGGCTATGGCTACACCTTC. The full variable domain, its missing parts supplied by reference TRBV5-1 and TRBJ1-2, is KAGVTQTPRYLIKTRGQQVTLSCSPISGHRSVSWYQQTPGQGLQFLFEYFSETQRNKGNFPGRFSGRQFSNSRSEMNVSTLELGDSALYLCASRPAGQGGYGYTFGSGTRLTVV.

This chain joins TRBV19 and TRBJ1-1; D is ambiguous. Looked up from germline, CDR1 is LNHDA and CDR2 is SQIVND (reference sequence). The CDR3 extends over 13 amino acids. The V gene lost 4 bases and the J gene lost 4 bases, with 10 bases spanning the gap. Here the CDR3 DNA reads TGTGCCAGTAGTAGGGTTGGCTTCACTGAAGCTTTCTTT. It yields the protein CASSRVGFTEAFF. Looking up the rest from reference TRBV19 and TRBJ1-1 gives the full variable domain: DGGITQSPKYLFRKEGQNVTLSCEQNLNHDAMYWYRQDPGQGLRLIYYSQIVNDFQKGDIAEGYSVSREKKESFPLTVTSAQKNPTAFYLCASSRVGFTEAFFGQGTRLTVV.

The rearrangement joins TRBV2 to TRBJ2-5, with 9 bases that match TRBD2. There are 18 residues in the CDR3. V shed 6 bases, J shed 3 bases, and the junction held 17 bases outside the gene matches. Germline CDR1 reads SNHLY; CDR2 reads FYNNEI. In nucleotides, the CDR3 is TGTGCCAGCAGGGAGGCCCAGCGGGGGGCCCCATGGAAAGAGACCCAGTACTTC. Its translation is CASREAQRGAPWKETQYF.

V gene TRBV7-6 combines with J gene TRBJ1-5, with D maybe TRBD1 (5 bases). The V end lost 1 base, the J end lost 0 bases, and 19 bases lay between the germline ends. The CDR3 is 19 residues long. CDR1 is SGHVS and CDR2 is FNYEAQ in the germline V gene. The CDR3: CASSLVERGRLYSNQPQHF. The DNA for the CDR3 is TGTGCCAGCAGCTTAGTCGAGAGGGGCCGGCTTTATAGCAATCAGCCCCAGCATTTT.

V usage is TRBV9 and J usage is TRBJ1-6; TRBD1 matches at 10 bases. Losses at the gene ends were 4 bases for V and 9 bases for J; bases not matched to a gene: 4. Germline CDR1 reads SGDLS; CDR2 reads YYNGEE. The CDR3 spans 14 residues. The CDR3 spells CASSTGQGGSPLHF. In nucleotides, the CDR3 is TGTGCCAGCAGCACCGGACAGGGGGGTTCACCCCTCCACTTT.

This clone was counted once. The chain carries TRBV4-1 and TRBJ2-7, with 11 bases matching TRBD2. The CDR3 length is 15 residues. Germline V gene data show CDR1 as MGHRA and CDR2 as YSYEKL. J gave up 11 bases and V 0 bases, and 9 bases lay outside the gene matches. CDR3 region: CASSQDTLAGGPEYF. As DNA, the CDR3 is TGCGCCAGCAGCCAAGATACGCTAGCGGGGGGTCCGGAGTACTTC.

This clone occurred once. The CDR3 DNA follows: TGTGCCAGCAGTTACTCCTGGGGCGCGGGGGATGAAAAACTGTTTTTT. This translates into CASSYSWGAGDEKLFF. The chain is built from TRBV6-6 and TRBJ1-4; TRBD1 might be the D (5 bases). The CDR3 is 16 amino acids. Per the germline V gene, CDR1 is MNHNY and CDR2 is SVGAGI (reference sequence). Trimming stripped 0 bases from V and 6 bases from J, with 14 bases between.

A single count supports this clone. The V and J genes are TRBV4-1 and TRBJ2-5; 10 nucleotides align to TRBD1. From germline, CDR1 is MGHRA and CDR2 YSYEKL. V gave up 1 base and J gave up 5 bases; unmatched junction bases: 7. CDR3 length: 16 residues. DNA for the CDR3: TGCGCCAGCAGCCAAGGACAGGGGGCGTCAGGGGAGACCCAGTACTTC. This gives the protein CASSQGQGASGETQYF.

The genes are TRBV5-6 and TRBJ2-7; a weak D match, TRBD2 (7 bases). With 7 bases removed from V and 4 bases from J, the gap between germline ends came to 21 bases. The CDR3 spans 15 residues. The germline V gene encodes CDR1 SGHDT and CDR2 YYEEEE. In DNA, the CDR3 is TGTGCCAGCGCCCTGTGGGGGGGGGCACCTTACGAGCAGTACTTC. As protein: CASALWGGAPYEQYF.